Given below is one TCR beta chain in context. This entry comes from a study of blood T cell repertoires in COVID-19. Study information: Donors in the United States, Italy and Spain gave samples during acute or convalescent COVID-19.

This CDR3 has 14 residues. The V gene's germline CDR1 is LNHDA and CDR2 SQIVND (reference sequence). Trimming removed 3 bases from V and 7 bases from J, with 13 bases in between. Per the original methods: Using reference gene primer amplification, nucleated cell counts were estimated. Data came from immunoSEQ multiplex PCR; TCRdb stores just in-frame clones and leaves some out. The V and J calls and the clone size are those of that table, but D and trimming were determined from the DNA. Of tens of thousands of clones in the sample, nearly 90% were seen once. The TCR originated in a human donor in a cohort sampled during active COVID-19. The sequencing sample was made of peripheral blood. V usage is TRBV19 and J usage is TRBJ2-1; maybe TRBD1 (6 bases). In nucleotides, the CDR3 is TGTGCCAGTAGTATTCCAGGGGTATGGAATGAGCAGTTCTTC. Its translation is CASSIPGVWNEQFF.